These 13 T cell receptor beta chains came from one sample sequenced in a study of CD8 T cells in ankylosing spondylitis (dated by TCRdb to 2016 to 2017). The library relied on 5' RACE. Sequencing took place on an Illumina HiSeq 2500. TCRdb ran its own pipeline on the public reads, namely fastp trimming at Q25 and MiXCR clone calling, and kept in-frame beta chains. Identical CDR3 proteins give one entry, which carries the most common genes and DNA. The sample table holds hundreds of thousands of distinct CDR3 sequences, of which over 7% were seen once. Roughly 5% of the sample comes from the top ten. The sample taken for sequencing was blood, either unsorted or a sorted T cell fraction (not recorded which). Receptor source: a female donor with ankylosing spondylitis or in good health (not recorded which).

This clonotype has a count of ten or more. V gene TRBV7-2 combines with J gene TRBJ2-1; the D gene is possibly TRBD2 (6 bases). Germline CDR1 reads SGHTA; CDR2 reads FQGNSA. The CDR3 covers 16 residues. V lost 3 bases, J lost 4 bases, and 16 bases lay in between. As DNA, the CDR3 is TGTGCCAGCAGCTTTTCGGGCGGGGTCGCATACAATGAGCAGTTCTTC. This codes for CASSFSGGVAYNEQFF. Full variable domain (rest looked up from reference TRBV7-2 and TRBJ2-1): GAGVSQSPSNKVTEKGKDVELRCDPISGHTALYWYRQSLGQGLEFLIYFQGNSAPDKSGLPSDRFSAERTGGSVSTLTIQRTQQEDSAVYLCASSFSGGVAYNEQFFGPGTRLTVL.

This clonotype was detected ten times or more. J is TRBJ1-5 and V is TRBV6-5; D remains unclear. CDR3 length: 16 amino acids. The germline V and J ends were trimmed by 0 bases and 5 bases, with 14 bases remaining between them. Looked up from germline, CDR1 is MNHEY and CDR2 is SVGAGI. In DNA, the CDR3 is TGTGCCAGCAGTTACTCGAAGCCGGGGTCACATCAGCCCCAGCATTTT. Translating it yields CASSYSKPGSHQPQHF.

This clonotype was seen only a few times. This rearrangement joins TRBV11-3 to TRBJ2-3; 10 nucleotides line up with TRBD2. J was trimmed by 5 bases and V by 5 bases; bases with no gene match: 13. CDR1 and CDR2 from the germline V gene are SGHNT and YENEEA. This CDR3 is built from 17 residues. CDR3 nucleotide sequence: TGTGCCAGCAGCCCCGGAGTGCTAGCGGGAGCCGAAGATACGCAGTATTTT. Protein: CASSPGVLAGAEDTQYF. Supplemented by reference TRBV11-3 and TRBJ2-3, the full variable domain reads EAGVVQSPRYKIIEKKQPVAFWCNPISGHNTLYWYLQNLGQGPELLIRYENEEAVDDSQLPKDRFSAERLKGVDSTLKIQPAELGDSAVYLCASSPGVLAGAEDTQYFGPGTRLTVL.

The rearrangement links TRBV27 to TRBJ1-4; 7 bases align to TRBD1. CDR3 length equals 14 residues. The V gene's germline CDR1 is MNHEY and CDR2 SMNVEV (reference sequence). With 3 bases clipped from V and 6 bases from J, the junction kept 4 bases outside the gene matches. CDR3 DNA: TGTGCCAGCAGTTTGATAGGGGGCGATGAAAAACTGTTTTTT. Translated, it gives CASSLIGGDEKLFF.

This clonotype has at least ten counts. The J gene is TRBJ2-1, the V gene TRBV5-1; D gene uncertain. Germline V lookup: CDR1 SGHRS, CDR2 YFSETQ. Trimming left V 5 bases short and J 8 bases short, with 17 bases between. The CDR3 totals 14 residues. Here the CDR3 DNA reads TGCGCCAGCAGTAGCCCCCAGCATGGGGATGAGCAGTTCTTC. It codes for CASSSPQHGDEQFF.

This clonotype was recorded many times. V usage is TRBV5-1 and J usage is TRBJ2-3; D not resolved. The CDR3 sequence is 15 residues long. From germline, CDR1 is SGHRS and CDR2 YFSETQ. Trimming removed 5 bases from V and 0 bases from J, with 13 bases in between. The CDR3 is CASRLHQTSTDTQYF. CDR3 nucleotides: TGCGCCAGCAGACTTCACCAGACTAGCACAGATACGCAGTATTTT.

This clonotype has at least ten counts. This chain links TRBV7-6 with TRBJ2-3; D unresolved. The CDR3 consists of 15 residues. Trimming took off 0 bases at V and 1 base at J, with 8 bases between the two ends. The germline CDR1 and CDR2 sequences are SGHVS and FNYEAQ. DNA for the CDR3: TGTGCCAGCAGCTTAGCAAGCACAGGCACAGATACGCAGTATTTT. Its protein is CASSLASTGTDTQYF.

This clonotype was recorded at least ten times. This chain joins TRBV29-1 and TRBJ2-1, with D tentatively TRBD2 (6 bases). Trimming cost V 3 bases and J 4 bases, with 16 bases left between them. This CDR3 comprises 15 residues. Germline assignment: CDR1 SQVTM and CDR2 ANQGSEA. As DNA, the CDR3 is TGCAGCGTTGATCGGGCGGGGCGGCCTTACAATGAGCAGTTCTTC. It specifies CSVDRAGRPYNEQFF.

In this sample, this clonotype turned up many times. The chain is built from TRBV12-3 or TRBV12-4 and TRBJ1-1; the D gene is possibly TRBD1 (5 bases). V was pared by 5 bases and J by 3 bases, with 10 bases between. This CDR3 has 13 amino acids. Here the CDR3 DNA reads TGTGCCAGCAGTAGGAGGGGTGACACTGAAGCTTTCTTT. Translation gives CASSRRGDTEAFF.

The V call is TRBV14, the J call TRBJ1-4; D ambiguous. Germline CDR1 SGHDN, CDR2 FVKESK. V lost 4 bases and J 14 bases, leaving 14 bases between the germline ends. CDR3 length equals 12 residues. The CDR3 DNA sequence: TGTGCCAGCAGCCGATCCGAAGAACGGCTGTTTTTT. This encodes CASSRSEERLFF.

This clonotype showed up many times. The chain combines TRBV29-1 with TRBJ1-1; TRBD1 aligns across 7 bases. The CDR3 is made up of 13 amino acids. V lost 5 bases to trimming and J lost 0 bases; unmatched junction nucleotides: 3. Germline V gene sequence: CDR1 SQVTM, CDR2 ANQGSEA. The CDR3 DNA reads as TGCAGCGTTAAACAGGGGTTGAACACTGAAGCTTTCTTT. Translation: CSVKQGLNTEAFF.

This clonotype was seen at least ten times. The chain is built from TRBV4-3 and TRBJ2-3; D uncertain. Trimming took 8 bases from V and 1 from J, leaving 19 bases between them. The CDR3 extends over 16 amino acids. Germline V gives CDR1 LGHNA, CDR2 YSLEER. The CDR3 spells CASPTTRAPRTDTQYF. For the CDR3, the DNA is TGCGCCAGCCCTACTACAAGGGCCCCACGCACAGATACGCAGTATTTT.

Note on this clonotype: This may stem from a read error, because a much larger clone lies one nucleotide away. The rearrangement links TRBV7-8 to TRBJ2-3; D unresolved. CDR1 and CDR2 (germline): SGHVS, FQNEAQ. The CDR3 length is 13 residues. CDR3 amino acids: CASGLKRRDTQYF. DNA of the CDR3: TGTGCCAGCGGCTTAAAGCGAAGAGATACGCAGTATTTT. The complete variable domain, with remaining parts taken from reference TRBV7-8 and TRBJ2-3, reads GAGVSQSPRYKVAKRGQDVALRCDPISGHVSLFWYQQALGQGPEFLTYFQNEAQLDKSGLPSDRFFAERPEGSVSTLKIQRTQQEDSAVYLCASGLKRRDTQYFGPGTRLTVL.